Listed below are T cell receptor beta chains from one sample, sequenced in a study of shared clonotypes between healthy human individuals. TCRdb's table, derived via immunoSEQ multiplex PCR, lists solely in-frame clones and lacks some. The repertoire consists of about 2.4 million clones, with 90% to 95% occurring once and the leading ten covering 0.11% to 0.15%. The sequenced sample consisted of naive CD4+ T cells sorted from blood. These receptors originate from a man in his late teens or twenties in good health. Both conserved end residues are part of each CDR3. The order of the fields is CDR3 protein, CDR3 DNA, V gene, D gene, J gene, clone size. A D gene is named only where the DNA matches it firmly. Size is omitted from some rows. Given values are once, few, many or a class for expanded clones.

CASSYSRTGAYEQYF	TGTGCCAGCAGTTACTCTAGGACAGGCGCCTACGAGCAGTACTTC	TRBV6-5	TRBD1	TRBJ2-7	.
CATSRDTSVSGSYEQYF	TGTGCCACCAGCAGAGATACGTCCGTTAGCGGCTCCTACGAGCAGTACTTC	TRBV15	.	TRBJ2-7	.
CASSGQGAGELFF	TGTGCCAGCAGTGGACAGGGAGCCGGGGAGCTGTTTTTT	TRBV2	TRBD1	TRBJ2-2	.
CASTRTSGRVTDTQYF	TGTGCCAGCACCCGGACTAGCGGGAGGGTCACAGATACGCAGTATTTT	TRBV6-6	TRBD2	TRBJ2-3	.
CASSHSFTYEQYF	TGTGCCAGCAGCCACAGTTTTACCTACGAGCAGTACTTC	TRBV7-9	.	TRBJ2-7	.
CASSYSRLAGTYEQYF	TGTGCCAGCAGTTACTCCAGACTAGCGGGTACCTACGAGCAGTACTTC	TRBV6-5	TRBD2	TRBJ2-7	.
CAWGGTGNSYEQYF	TGTGCCTGGGGCGGGACAGGAAATTCCTACGAGCAGTACTTC	TRBV30	TRBD1	TRBJ2-7	.
CAITETGGTDTQYF	TGTGCCATCACGGAGACAGGGGGTACAGATACGCAGTATTTT	TRBV10-3	TRBD1	TRBJ2-3	.
CASSRRAEGNQPQHF	TGTGCCAGTAGTCGGCGGGCAGAAGGCAATCAGCCCCAGCATTTT	TRBV19	.	TRBJ1-5	.
CAISDSSSYNEQFF	TGTGCCATCAGTGACTCGAGCTCCTACAATGAGCAGTTCTTC	TRBV10-3	.	TRBJ2-1	.
CASSKGGGPRHNEQFF	TGTGCCAGCAGCAAAGGGGGAGGGCCAAGGCACAATGAGCAGTTCTTC	TRBV21-1	.	TRBJ2-1	.
CASRPSGSRETQYF	TGCGCCAGCAGGCCTAGCGGGAGTCGGGAGACCCAGTACTTC	TRBV5-1	TRBD2	TRBJ2-5	.
CAITIGQDYGYTF	TGTGCCATCACCATAGGACAGGACTATGGCTACACCTTC	TRBV10-3	TRBD1	TRBJ1-2	.
CASSYSKGQGAGELFF	TGTGCCAGCAGTTACTCGAAGGGGCAGGGTGCCGGGGAGCTGTTTTTT	TRBV6-5	.	TRBJ2-2	.
CAWSPESYYGYTF	TGTGCCTGGAGTCCCGAGTCCTACTATGGCTACACCTTC	TRBV30	.	TRBJ1-2	.
CAWRGAADQPQHF	TGTGCCTGGAGGGGGGCAGCCGATCAGCCCCAGCATTTT	TRBV30	.	TRBJ1-5	few
CASSQVFLGLEQYF	TGCGCCAGCAGCCAAGTGTTCTTAGGCCTCGAGCAGTACTTC	TRBV4-1	.	TRBJ2-7	.
CAIRTLADEQFF	TGTGCCATCAGGACCCTAGCAGACGAGCAGTTCTTC	TRBV10-3	.	TRBJ2-1	once
CASRDPFVEKLFF	TGTGCCAGCAGAGATCCCTTTGTAGAAAAACTGTTTTTT	TRBV6-5	.	TRBJ1-4	.
CASSLQGRPGELFF	TGTGCCAGCAGTTTACAGGGGCGTCCCGGGGAGCTGTTTTTT	TRBV27	.	TRBJ2-2	.
CASSQELAGTYQETQYF	TGCGCCAGCAGCCAAGAACTAGCGGGGACGTACCAAGAGACCCAGTACTTC	TRBV4-1	TRBD2	TRBJ2-5	once
CASSGTSGITDTQYF	TGCGCCAGCAGTGGGACTAGCGGCATCACAGATACGCAGTATTTT	TRBV10-1	TRBD2	TRBJ2-3	.
CASSYDPNTEAFF	TGTGCCAGCAGTTACGATCCGAACACTGAAGCTTTCTTT	TRBV6-6	.	TRBJ1-1	.
CASQVFEGTDTQYF	TGTGCCAGCCAGGTTTTCGAGGGGACAGATACGCAGTATTTT	TRBV5-4	.	TRBJ2-3	.
CSVVRAGTGELFF	TGCAGCGTTGTACGGGCGGGCACCGGGGAGCTGTTTTTT	TRBV29-1	.	TRBJ2-2	.
CASSIRGLSSYNEQFF	TGTGCCAGCAGCATCCGAGGACTGAGCTCCTACAATGAGCAGTTCTTC	TRBV27	.	TRBJ2-1	.
CASLLGMNTEAFF	TGTGCCAGCCTCTTGGGGATGAACACTGAAGCTTTCTTT	TRBV5-6	.	TRBJ1-1	.
CASTLGLFQETQYF	TGTGCCAGCACCTTGGGACTATTCCAAGAGACCCAGTACTTC	TRBV5-4	TRBD2	TRBJ2-5	.